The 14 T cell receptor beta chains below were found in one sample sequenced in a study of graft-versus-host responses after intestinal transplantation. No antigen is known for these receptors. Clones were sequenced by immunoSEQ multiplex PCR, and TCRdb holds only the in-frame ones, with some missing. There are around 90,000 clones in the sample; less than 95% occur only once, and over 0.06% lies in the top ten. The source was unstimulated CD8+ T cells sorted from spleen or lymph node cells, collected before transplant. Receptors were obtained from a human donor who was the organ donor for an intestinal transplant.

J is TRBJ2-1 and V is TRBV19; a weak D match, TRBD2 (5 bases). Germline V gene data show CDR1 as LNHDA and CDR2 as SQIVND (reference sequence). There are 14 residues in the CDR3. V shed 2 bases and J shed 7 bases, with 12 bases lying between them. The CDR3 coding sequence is TGTGCCAGTAGTATAATCGCGACTAATAATGAGCAGTTCTTC. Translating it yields CASSIIATNNEQFF. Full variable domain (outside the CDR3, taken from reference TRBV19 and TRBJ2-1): DGGITQSPKYLFRKEGQNVTLSCEQNLNHDAMYWYRQDPGQGLRLIYYSQIVNDFQKGDIAEGYSVSREKKESFPLTVTSAQKNPTAFYLCASSIIATNNEQFFGPGTRLTVL.

CDR3 coding DNA: TGTGCCAGCAGCCAAGGGGGGGGAGGGTACACTGAAGCTTTCTTT. Translation: CASSQGGGGYTEAFF. The chain links TRBV13 to TRBJ1-1; perhaps TRBD1 as D (6 bases). The germline V and J ends were trimmed by 5 bases and 3 bases, with 16 bases remaining between them. The V gene's germline CDR1 is PRHDT and CDR2 FYEKMQ (reference sequence). The CDR3 is made up of 15 amino acids.

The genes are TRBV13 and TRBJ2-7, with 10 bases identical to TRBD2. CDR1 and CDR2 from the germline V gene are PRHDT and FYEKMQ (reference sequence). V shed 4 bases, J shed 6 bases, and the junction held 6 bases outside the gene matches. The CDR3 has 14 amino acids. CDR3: CASSSPGLAFEQYF. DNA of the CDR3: TGTGCCAGCAGCTCACCGGGACTAGCGTTCGAGCAGTACTTC.

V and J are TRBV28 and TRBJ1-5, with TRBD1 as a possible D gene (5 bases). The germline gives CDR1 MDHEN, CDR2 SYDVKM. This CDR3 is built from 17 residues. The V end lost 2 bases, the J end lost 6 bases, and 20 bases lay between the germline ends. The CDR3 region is CASSLRAFRVRPQPQHF. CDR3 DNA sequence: TGTGCCAGCAGTTTACGGGCTTTCAGGGTTAGGCCTCAGCCCCAGCATTTT.

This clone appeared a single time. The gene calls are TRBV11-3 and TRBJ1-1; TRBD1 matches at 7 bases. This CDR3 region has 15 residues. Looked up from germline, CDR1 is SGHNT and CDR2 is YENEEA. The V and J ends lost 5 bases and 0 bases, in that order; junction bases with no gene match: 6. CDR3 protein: CASSDPQGLNTEAFF. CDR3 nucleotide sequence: TGTGCCAGCAGCGACCCACAGGGGCTGAACACTGAAGCTTTCTTT.

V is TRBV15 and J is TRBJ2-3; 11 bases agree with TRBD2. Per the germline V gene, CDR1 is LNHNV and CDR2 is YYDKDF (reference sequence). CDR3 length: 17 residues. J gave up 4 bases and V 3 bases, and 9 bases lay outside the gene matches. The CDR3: CATSRLLAGVSADTQYF. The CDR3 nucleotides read TGTGCCACCAGCAGGTTACTAGCGGGAGTTTCAGCAGATACGCAGTATTTT.

This CDR3 is CASSHPSQGQEQFF. In DNA, the CDR3 is TGCGCCAGCAGCCACCCATCACAGGGGCAAGAGCAGTTCTTC. The gene calls are TRBV4-1 and TRBJ2-1; 7 bases line up with TRBD1. The CDR3 is made up of 14 amino acids. V dropped 3 bases and J dropped 10; count of bases not matched to a gene: 9. CDR1 and CDR2 from the germline V gene are MGHRA and YSYEKL.

The CDR3 region is CASRVPGLASFTQYF. Here the CDR3 DNA reads TGTGCCAGCAGAGTCCCGGGACTAGCATCGTTTACGCAGTATTTT. The gene calls are TRBV7-9 and TRBJ2-3, with TRBD2 identical over 9 bases. Germline trimming cut 6 bases from V and 8 bases from J; bases unmatched to any gene: 12. Looked up from germline, CDR1 is SEHNR and CDR2 is FQNEAQ (reference sequence). This CDR3 contains 15 residues.

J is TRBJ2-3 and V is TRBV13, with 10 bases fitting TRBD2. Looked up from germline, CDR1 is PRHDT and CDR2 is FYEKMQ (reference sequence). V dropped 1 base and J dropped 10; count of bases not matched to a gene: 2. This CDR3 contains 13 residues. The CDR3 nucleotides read TGTGCCAGCAGCTTAGAAGGGACTAGCGCGCAGTATTTT. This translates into CASSLEGTSAQYF.

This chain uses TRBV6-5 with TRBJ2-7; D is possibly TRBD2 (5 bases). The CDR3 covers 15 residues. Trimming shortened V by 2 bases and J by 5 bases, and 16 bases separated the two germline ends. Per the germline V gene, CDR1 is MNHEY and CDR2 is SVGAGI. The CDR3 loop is CASSYGGRPLHEQYF. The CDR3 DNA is TGTGCCAGCAGTTACGGTGGGAGACCTCTCCACGAGCAGTACTTC.

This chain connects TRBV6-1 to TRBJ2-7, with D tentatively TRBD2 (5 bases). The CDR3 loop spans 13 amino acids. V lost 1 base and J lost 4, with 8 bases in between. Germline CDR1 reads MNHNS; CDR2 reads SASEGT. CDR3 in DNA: TGTGCCAGCAGTGAAGGGACTTCGTACGAGCAGTACTTC. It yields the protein CASSEGTSYEQYF.

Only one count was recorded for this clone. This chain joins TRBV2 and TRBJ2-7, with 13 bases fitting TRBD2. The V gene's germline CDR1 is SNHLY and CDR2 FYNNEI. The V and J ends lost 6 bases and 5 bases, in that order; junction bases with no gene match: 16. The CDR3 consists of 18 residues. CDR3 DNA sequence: TGTGCCAGCAGCTTAGGACTAGCGGGAGTGTGGGTGAGGCACGAGCAGTACTTC. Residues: CASSLGLAGVWVRHEQYF.

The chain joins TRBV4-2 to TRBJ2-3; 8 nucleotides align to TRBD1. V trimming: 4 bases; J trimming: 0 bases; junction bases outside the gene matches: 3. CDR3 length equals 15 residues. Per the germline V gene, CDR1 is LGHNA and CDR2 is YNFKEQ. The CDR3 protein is CASSRRDRSTDTQYF. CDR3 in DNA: TGTGCCAGCAGCCGCCGGGACAGGAGCACAGATACGCAGTATTTT.

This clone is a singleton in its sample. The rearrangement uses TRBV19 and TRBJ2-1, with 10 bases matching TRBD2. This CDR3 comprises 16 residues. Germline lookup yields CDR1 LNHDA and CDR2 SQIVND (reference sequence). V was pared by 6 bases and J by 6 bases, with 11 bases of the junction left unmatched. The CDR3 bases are TGTGCCAGTAGCCCACTCGGACTAGCGGTCGGCAATGAGCAGTTCTTC. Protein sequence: CASSPLGLAVGNEQFF.